The source of this T cell receptor (beta chain) is a study of tumor and adjacent non-tumor tissue in lung cancer. Study findings and constraints: Compared with tumor, normal lung showed significantly lower TCR diversity.

There are many counts of this clonotype. Its antigen is as yet unknown. The template was RNA from unsorted bulk tissue. The normal lung tissue was taken more than 3 cm from the tumor edge. The germline gives CDR1 MDHEN, CDR2 SYDVKM. The CDR3 is 13 residues long. V shed 3 bases and J shed 10 bases, with 15 bases lying between them. The library came from three nested PCR rounds adapted from ARM-PCR protocols. MiXCR was run by TCRdb on the multiplex PCR reads, yielding one entry per CDR3 protein. The sample lists 47,000 or so distinct CDR3 sequences, around 64% seen once, with approximately 30% in the top ten.

The gene calls are TRBV28 and TRBJ1-1, with D perhaps matching TRBD1 (6 bases). The source of this sequence is a woman in her 70s with non-small cell lung cancer. Sequences were obtained from distant non-tumor lung tissue. CDR3 sequence (DNA): TGTGCCAGCAGTTTTATGGGGGGCGCCCGAGCTTTCTTT. Translated: CASSFMGGARAFF. The full variable domain, rest sourced from reference TRBV28 and TRBJ1-1, is DVKVTQSSRYLVKRTGEKVFLECVQDMDHENMFWYRQDPGLGLRLIYFSYDVKMKEKGDIPEGYSVSREKKERFSLILESASTNQTSMYLCASSFMGGARAFFGQGTRLTVV.